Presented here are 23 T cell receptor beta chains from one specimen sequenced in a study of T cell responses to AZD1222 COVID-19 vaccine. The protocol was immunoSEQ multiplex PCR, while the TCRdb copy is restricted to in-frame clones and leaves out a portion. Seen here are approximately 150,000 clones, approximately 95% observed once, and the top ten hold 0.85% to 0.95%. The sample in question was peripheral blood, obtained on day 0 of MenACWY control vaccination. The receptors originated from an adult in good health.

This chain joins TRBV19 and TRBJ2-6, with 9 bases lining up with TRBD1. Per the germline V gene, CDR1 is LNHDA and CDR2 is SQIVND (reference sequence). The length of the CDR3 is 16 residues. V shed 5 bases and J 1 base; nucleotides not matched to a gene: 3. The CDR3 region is CASSGQGKSGANVLTF. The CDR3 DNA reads TGTGCCAGTAGTGGACAGGGGAAATCTGGGGCCAACGTCCTGACTTTC.

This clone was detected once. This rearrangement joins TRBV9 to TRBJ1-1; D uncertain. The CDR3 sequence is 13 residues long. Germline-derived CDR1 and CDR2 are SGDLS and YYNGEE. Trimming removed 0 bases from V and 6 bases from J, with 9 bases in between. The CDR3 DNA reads TGTGCCAGCAGCGTAGTGGGGAAAGCTGAAGCTTTCTTT. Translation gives CASSVVGKAEAFF.

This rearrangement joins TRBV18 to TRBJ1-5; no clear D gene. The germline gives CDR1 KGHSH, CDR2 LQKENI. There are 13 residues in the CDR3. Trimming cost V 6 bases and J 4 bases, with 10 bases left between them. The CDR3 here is CASSQDQNQPQHF. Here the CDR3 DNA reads TGTGCCAGCTCGCAGGATCAGAATCAGCCCCAGCATTTT.

CDR3: CASSILDQPQHF. The CDR3 DNA is TGTGCCAGTAGTATATTAGATCAGCCCCAGCATTTT. The genes are TRBV19 and TRBJ1-5; D unclear. The CDR3 runs to 12 residues. The germline V gene has CDR1 LNHDA and CDR2 SQIVND (reference sequence). V dropped 2 bases and J dropped 5 bases, with 4 bases sitting between them.

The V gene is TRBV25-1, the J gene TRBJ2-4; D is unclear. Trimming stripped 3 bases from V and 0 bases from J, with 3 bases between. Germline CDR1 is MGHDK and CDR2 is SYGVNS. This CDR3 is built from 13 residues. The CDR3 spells CASSEIAKNIQYF. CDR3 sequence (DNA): TGTGCCAGCAGTGAGATAGCCAAAAACATTCAGTACTTC.

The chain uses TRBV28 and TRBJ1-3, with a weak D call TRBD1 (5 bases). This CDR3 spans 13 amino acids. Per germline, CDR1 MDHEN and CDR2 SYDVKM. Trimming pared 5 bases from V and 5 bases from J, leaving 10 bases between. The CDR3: CASSEGFRNTIYF. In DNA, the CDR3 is TGTGCCAGCAGTGAGGGGTTTCGAAACACCATATATTTT. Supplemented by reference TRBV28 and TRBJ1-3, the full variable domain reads DVKVTQSSRYLVKRTGEKVFLECVQDMDHENMFWYRQDPGLGLRLIYFSYDVKMKEKGDIPEGYSVSREKKERFSLILESASTNQTSMYLCASSEGFRNTIYFGEGSWLTVV.

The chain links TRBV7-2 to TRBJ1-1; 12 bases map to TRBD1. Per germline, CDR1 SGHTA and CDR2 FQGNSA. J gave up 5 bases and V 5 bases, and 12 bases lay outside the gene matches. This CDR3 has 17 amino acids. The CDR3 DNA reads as TGTGCCAGCAGCCCCCTCCCGGGACAGGGGGCCGGGACTGAAGCTTTCTTT. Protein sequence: CASSPLPGQGAGTEAFF.

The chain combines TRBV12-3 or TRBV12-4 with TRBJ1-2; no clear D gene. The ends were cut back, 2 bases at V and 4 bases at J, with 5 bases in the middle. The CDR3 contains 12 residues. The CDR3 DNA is TGTGCCAGCAGTTTACACACCTATGGCTACACCTTC. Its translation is CASSLHTYGYTF.

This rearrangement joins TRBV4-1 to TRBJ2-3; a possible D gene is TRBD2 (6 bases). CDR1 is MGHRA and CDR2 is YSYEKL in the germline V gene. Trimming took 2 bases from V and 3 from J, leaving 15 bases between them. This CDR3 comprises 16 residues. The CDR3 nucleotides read TGCGCCAGCAGCCAACGGGGACCCCGGGGGACAGATACGCAGTATTTT. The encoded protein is CASSQRGPRGTDTQYF.

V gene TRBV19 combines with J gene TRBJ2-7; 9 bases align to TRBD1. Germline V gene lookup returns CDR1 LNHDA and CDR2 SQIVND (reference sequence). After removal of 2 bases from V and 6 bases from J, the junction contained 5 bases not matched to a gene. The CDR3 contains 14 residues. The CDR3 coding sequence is TGTGCCAGTAGTATAACAGGGGGCGAGGGCGAGCAGTACTTC. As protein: CASSITGGEGEQYF.

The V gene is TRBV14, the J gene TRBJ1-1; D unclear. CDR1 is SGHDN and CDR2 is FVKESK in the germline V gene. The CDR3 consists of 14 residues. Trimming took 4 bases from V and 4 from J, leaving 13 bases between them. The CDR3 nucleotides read TGTGCCAGCAGCCCCGGGGTGGGGAGCACTGAAGCTTTCTTT. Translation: CASSPGVGSTEAFF.

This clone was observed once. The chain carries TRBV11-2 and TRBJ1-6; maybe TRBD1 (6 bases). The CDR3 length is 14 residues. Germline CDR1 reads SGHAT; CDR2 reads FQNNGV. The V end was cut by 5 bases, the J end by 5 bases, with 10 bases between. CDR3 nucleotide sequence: TGTGCCAGCAGCCCGGGACAAAATAATTCACCCCTCCACTTT. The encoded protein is CASSPGQNNSPLHF.

CDR3 nucleotides: TGTGCCAACATACGGGGGACATCCATGGCTACCTCTGGAAACACCATATATTTT. Protein: CANIRGTSMATSGNTIYF. V is TRBV9 and J is TRBJ1-3, with TRBD1 as a possible D gene (6 bases). V lost 9 bases and J lost 0, with 25 bases in between. This CDR3 is 18 amino acids long. Germline-derived CDR1 and CDR2 are SGDLS and YYNGEE.

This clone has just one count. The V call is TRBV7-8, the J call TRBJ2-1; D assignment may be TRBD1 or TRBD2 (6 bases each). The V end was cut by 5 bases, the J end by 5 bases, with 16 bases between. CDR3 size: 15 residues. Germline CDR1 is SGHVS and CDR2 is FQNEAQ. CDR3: CASSPLPGGDNEQFF. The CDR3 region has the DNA TGTGCCAGCAGCCCACTCCCCGGGGGCGACAATGAGCAGTTCTTC.

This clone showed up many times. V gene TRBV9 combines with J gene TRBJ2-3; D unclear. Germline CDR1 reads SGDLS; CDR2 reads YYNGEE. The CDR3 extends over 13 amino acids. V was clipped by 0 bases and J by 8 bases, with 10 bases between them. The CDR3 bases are TGTGCCAGCAGCGTAGTTCATCTGGGTACGCAGTATTTT. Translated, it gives CASSVVHLGTQYF.

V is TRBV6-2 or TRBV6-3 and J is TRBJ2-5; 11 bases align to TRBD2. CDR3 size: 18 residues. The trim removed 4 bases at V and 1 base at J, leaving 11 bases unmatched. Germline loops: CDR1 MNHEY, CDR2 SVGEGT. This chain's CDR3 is CASSSSPGLAAFQETQYF. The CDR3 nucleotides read TGTGCCAGCAGTTCGTCACCGGGACTAGCGGCTTTCCAAGAGACCCAGTACTTC.

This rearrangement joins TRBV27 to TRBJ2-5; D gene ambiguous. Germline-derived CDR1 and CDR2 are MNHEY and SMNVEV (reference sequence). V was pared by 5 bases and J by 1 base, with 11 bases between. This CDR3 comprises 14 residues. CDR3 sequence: CASSPSVAQETQYF. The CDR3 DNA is TGTGCCAGCAGTCCTAGTGTGGCCCAAGAGACCCAGTACTTC.

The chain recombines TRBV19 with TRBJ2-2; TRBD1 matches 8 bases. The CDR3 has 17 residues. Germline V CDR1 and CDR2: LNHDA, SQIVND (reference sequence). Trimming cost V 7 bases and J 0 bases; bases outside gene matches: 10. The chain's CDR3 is CASNDGGQVSNTGELFF. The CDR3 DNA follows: TGTGCCAGTAACGACGGGGGACAGGTTTCGAACACCGGGGAGCTGTTTTTT.

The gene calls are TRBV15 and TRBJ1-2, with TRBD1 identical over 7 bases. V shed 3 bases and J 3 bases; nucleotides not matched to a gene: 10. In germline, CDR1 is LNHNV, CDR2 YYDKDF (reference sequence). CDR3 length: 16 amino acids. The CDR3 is CATSRVQGFYYYGYTF. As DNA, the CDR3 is TGTGCCACCAGCAGGGTACAGGGGTTCTACTACTATGGCTACACCTTC.

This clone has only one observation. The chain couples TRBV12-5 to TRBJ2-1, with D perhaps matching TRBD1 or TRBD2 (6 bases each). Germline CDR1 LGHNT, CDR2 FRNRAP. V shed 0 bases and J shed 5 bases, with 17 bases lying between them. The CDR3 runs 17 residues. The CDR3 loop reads CASGLVVGGGTHNEQFF. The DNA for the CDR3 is TGTGCTAGTGGTTTGGTAGTAGGAGGGGGTACCCACAATGAGCAGTTCTTC.

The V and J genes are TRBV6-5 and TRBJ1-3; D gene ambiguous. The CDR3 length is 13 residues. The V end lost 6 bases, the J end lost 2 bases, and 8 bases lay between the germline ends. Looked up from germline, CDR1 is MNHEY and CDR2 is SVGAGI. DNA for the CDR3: TGTGCCAGCAGCGAGGGTCCTGGAAACACCATATATTTT. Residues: CASSEGPGNTIYF.

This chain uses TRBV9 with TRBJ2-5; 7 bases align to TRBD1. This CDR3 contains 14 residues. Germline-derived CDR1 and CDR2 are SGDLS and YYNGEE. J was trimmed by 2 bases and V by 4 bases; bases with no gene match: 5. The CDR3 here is CASSPRGQQETQYF. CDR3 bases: TGTGCCAGCAGCCCCCGGGGACAGCAAGAGACCCAGTACTTC.

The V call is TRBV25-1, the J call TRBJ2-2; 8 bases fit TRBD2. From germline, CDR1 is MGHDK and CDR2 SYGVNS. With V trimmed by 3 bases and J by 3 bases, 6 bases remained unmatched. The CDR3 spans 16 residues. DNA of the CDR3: TGTGCCAGCAGTGATCCTTTCGGGGGGGACACCGGGGAGCTGTTTTTT. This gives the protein CASSDPFGGDTGELFF.